This T cell receptor beta chain was found in a study of monozygotic twins with inflammatory bowel disease. TCRdb reanalyzed the 5' RACE reads and collapses them to one entry per CDR3 protein, without DNA. Seen in this sample are about 300,000 distinct CDR3 sequences; the ten most common clones hold approximately 5.9%. This CDR3 has 13 residues. The germline V gene encodes CDR1 SEHNR and CDR2 FQNEAQ (reference sequence). The source material was blood. The TCR sequence derives from a human donor with ulcerative colitis or Crohn's disease, or a healthy co-twin of an affected twin (not recorded which). This chain links TRBV7-9 with TRBJ2-1; TCRdb outputs TRBD1, but without DNA this stays unchecked. CDR3 in amino acids: CASSSMGKGEQFF.